The text below deals with one T cell receptor (beta chain). The antigen this receptor binds is unknown. It has no much larger one-base neighbor in the sample; base qualities were not kept. V lost 2 bases and J lost 10 bases; the stretch between them is 21 bases long. The germline V gene gives CDR1 as SQVTM and CDR2 as ANQGSEA. The cysteine opens and the phenylalanine closes a CDR3 of 15 amino acids. Just the 45-base CDR3 DNA is kept, in frame starting at base 1. This sample stems from a study of CD8+ T cells in alopecia areata (dated by TCRdb to 2016 to 2018). Study-wide context: High-throughput TCRbeta sequencing was used to examine T cell clonal expansion in alopecia areata in both the C3H/HeJ mouse model and human patients. Scalp tissue and sorted CD4+ and CD8+ peripheral blood T cells from patchy and totalis/universalis alopecia areata patients and from healthy controls were covered by human TCRbeta sequencing. Clonality in the scalp was compared among normal scalp (n=4), patchy alopecia areata scalp (n=8), and alopecia totalis/universalis scalp (n=8). The RNA source kit depended on sample type: the PAXgene miRNA kit for fixed scalp, the miRNeasy kit for PBMCs, and the RNeasy kit for mouse skin. immunoSEQ multiplex PCR using 35 Vbeta forward primers and 13 Jbeta reverse primers was used to amplify TCRbeta CDR3 regions. Paper-wide results and their limitations: Lesional scalp, especially in alopecia totalis/universalis, showed higher clonality and more expanded CD8+ clones than normal scalp, suggesting antigenic drive. Resident alphabeta T cells in normal human skin are also sequenced, complicating scalp TCR repertoire analysis, unlike mouse skin dominated by gammadelta T cells. Shared TCR sequences between patients were less evident than in mice, which may be partly attributable to HLA diversity in the patient population.

Preparation of the library involved the immunoSEQ multiplex PCR assay. To provide template for TCR sequencing, every sample had RNA extracted and reverse transcribed into cDNA. SuperScript III was used for first-strand cDNA synthesis, primed with a 2:1 mix of oligo-dT and random hexamers. A synthetic immune receptor repertoire was used to measure amplification bias, and any remaining bias was corrected computationally. The original pipeline was this. Raw reads were preprocessed to remove errors, and CDR3 was defined by IMGT conventions from the conserved cysteine to phenylalanine. Clonality was calculated as 1 minus Shannon entropy normalized by log2 of the number of productive unique TCRs. Whether scalp clones were CD4 or CD8 was inferred by matching scalp TCRbeta sequences against CD4 and CD8 repertoires sorted from blood. TCRdb stores this immuneACCESS table with in-frame sequences only. Part of the clones is absent; in the studies checked, under half of the shortfall reflects unresolved V genes, and no reason is known for the rest. That table gives V, J and clone size, and the DNA gave D and trimming. The sample records 110,000 to 150,000 clones, about three fifths of which are singletons. The ten top clones hold about 38% of the sample.

PBMCs were isolated by density centrifugation and stained for CD3, CD4 and CD8, and CD4+ and CD8+ T cells were sorted on a FACSAria. Scalp biopsies and blood samples were provided by unaffected controls. The sample taken for sequencing was CD8+ T cells sorted from blood. This clonotype was sampled from a human donor in good health. The rearrangement combines TRBV29-1 with TRBJ2-1, and possibly TRBD2, on 5 matching bases. The bases read TGCAGCGTTGAAAATCCGGACTCAGTAAATCGGGAGCAGTTCTTC. This is translated as CSVENPDSVNREQFF.